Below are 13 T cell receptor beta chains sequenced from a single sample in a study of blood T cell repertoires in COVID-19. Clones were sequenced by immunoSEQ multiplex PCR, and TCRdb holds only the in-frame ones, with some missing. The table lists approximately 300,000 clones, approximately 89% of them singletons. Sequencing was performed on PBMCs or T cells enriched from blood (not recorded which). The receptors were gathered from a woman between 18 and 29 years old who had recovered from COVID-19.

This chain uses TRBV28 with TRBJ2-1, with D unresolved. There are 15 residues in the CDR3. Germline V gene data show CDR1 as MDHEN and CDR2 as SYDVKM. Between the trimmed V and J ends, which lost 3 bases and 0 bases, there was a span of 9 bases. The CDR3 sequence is CASSFSLFSYNEQFF. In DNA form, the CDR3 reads TGTGCCAGCAGTTTTTCACTCTTCTCCTACAATGAGCAGTTCTTC.

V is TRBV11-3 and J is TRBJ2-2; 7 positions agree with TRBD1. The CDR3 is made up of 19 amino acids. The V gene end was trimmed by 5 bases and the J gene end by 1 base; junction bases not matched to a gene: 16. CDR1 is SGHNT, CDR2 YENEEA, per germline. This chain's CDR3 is CASSVNRWGQRKNTGELFF. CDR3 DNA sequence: TGTGCCAGCAGCGTAAATCGATGGGGACAGAGAAAGAACACCGGGGAGCTGTTTTTT.

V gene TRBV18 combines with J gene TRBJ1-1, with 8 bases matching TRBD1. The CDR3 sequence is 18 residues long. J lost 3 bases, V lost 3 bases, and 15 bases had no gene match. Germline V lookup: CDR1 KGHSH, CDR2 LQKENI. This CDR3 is CASSPPPGRGLGYTEAFF. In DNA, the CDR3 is TGTGCCAGCTCACCCCCACCGGGCAGGGGGCTGGGTTACACTGAAGCTTTCTTT.

CDR3 bases: TGTGCCTGGAGTGTACCGGCTAGCGGGAGCGCAGATACGCAGTATTTT. Translation: CAWSVPASGSADTQYF. The chain combines TRBV30 with TRBJ2-3, with 10 bases that match TRBD2. Per germline, CDR1 GTSNPN and CDR2 SVGIG (reference sequence). The CDR3 contains 16 residues. V shed 0 bases and J 4 bases; nucleotides not matched to a gene: 7.

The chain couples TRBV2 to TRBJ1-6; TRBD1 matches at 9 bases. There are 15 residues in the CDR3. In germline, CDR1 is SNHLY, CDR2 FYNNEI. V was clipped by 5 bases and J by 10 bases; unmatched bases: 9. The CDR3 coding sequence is TGTGCCAGCAGTCAACTTACAGGGGGCAACTCACCCCTCCACTTT. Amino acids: CASSQLTGGNSPLHF.

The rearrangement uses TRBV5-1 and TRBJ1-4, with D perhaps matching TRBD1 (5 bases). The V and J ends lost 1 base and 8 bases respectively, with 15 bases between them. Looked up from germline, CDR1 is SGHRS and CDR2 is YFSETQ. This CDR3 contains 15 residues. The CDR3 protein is CASSLWGLSGEKLFF. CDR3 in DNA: TGCGCCAGCAGCTTGTGGGGACTCTCGGGGGAAAAACTGTTTTTT.

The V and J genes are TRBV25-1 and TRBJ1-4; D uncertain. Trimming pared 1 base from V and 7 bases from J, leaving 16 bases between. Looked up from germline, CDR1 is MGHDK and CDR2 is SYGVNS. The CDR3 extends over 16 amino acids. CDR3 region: CASSEFVGGWGEKLFF. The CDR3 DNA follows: TGTGCCAGCAGTGAATTTGTGGGAGGGTGGGGTGAAAAACTGTTTTTT.

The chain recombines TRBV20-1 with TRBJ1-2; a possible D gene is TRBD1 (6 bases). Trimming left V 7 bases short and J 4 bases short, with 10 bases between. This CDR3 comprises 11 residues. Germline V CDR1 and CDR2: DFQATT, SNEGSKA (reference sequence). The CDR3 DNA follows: TGCAGTGTGGGGGCGGGCTATGGCTACACCTTC. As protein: CSVGAGYGYTF.

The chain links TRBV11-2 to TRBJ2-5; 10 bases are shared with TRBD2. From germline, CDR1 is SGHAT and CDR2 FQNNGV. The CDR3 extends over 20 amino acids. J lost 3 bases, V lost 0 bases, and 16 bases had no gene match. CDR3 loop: CASSLDLRWASGGSEETQYF. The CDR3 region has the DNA TGTGCCAGCAGCTTAGATTTGCGATGGGCTAGCGGGGGTTCAGAAGAGACCCAGTACTTC.

The chain's CDR3 is CASSPPTGEDYGYTF. CDR3 nucleotide sequence: TGTGCCAGTAGTCCGCCAACAGGGGAAGACTATGGCTACACCTTC. The chain carries TRBV19 and TRBJ1-2; the match to TRBD1 covers 7 bases. This CDR3 contains 15 residues. CDR1 and CDR2 (germline): LNHDA, SQIVND (reference sequence). Unmatched junction bases numbered 9, after V lost 5 bases and J lost 3 bases.

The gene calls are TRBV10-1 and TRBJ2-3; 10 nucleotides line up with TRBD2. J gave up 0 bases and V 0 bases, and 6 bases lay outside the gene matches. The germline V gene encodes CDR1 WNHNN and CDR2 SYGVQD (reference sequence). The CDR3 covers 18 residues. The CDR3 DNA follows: TGCGCCAGCAGTGAGTCTAGCGGGGGGATACCTAGCACAGATACGCAGTATTTT. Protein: CASSESSGGIPSTDTQYF.

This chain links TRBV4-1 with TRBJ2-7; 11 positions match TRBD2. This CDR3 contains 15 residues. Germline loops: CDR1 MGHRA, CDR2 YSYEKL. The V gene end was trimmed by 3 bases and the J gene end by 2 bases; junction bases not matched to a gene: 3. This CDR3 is CASSHLAGGPYEQYF. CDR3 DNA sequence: TGCGCCAGCAGCCACTTAGCGGGAGGGCCCTACGAGCAGTACTTC.

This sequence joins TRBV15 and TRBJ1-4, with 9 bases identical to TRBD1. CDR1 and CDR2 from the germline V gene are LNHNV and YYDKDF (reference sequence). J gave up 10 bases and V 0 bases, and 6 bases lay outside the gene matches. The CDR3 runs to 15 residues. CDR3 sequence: CATSRETGGLGKLFF. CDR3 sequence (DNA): TGTGCCACCAGCAGAGAGACAGGGGGATTAGGAAAACTGTTTTTT.